The 10 T cell receptor beta chains below were found in one sample sequenced in a study of T cell responses to AZD1222 COVID-19 vaccine. Assay used: immunoSEQ multiplex PCR; TCRdb lists only in-frame clones, some missing. The table lists 95,000 to 100,000 clones, 70% to 90% of them singletons, with around 1.5% in the top ten. Sequencing was performed on peripheral blood, taken on day 0 of AZD1222 vaccination. These receptor sequences come from an adult in good health.

This clone has a handful of counts. V and J are TRBV7-2 and TRBJ2-5; D might be TRBD1 or TRBD2, each matching 5 bases. Deletions cut 0 bases from V and 5 bases from J, with 10 bases between. CDR1 is SGHTA and CDR2 is FQGNSA in the germline V gene. CDR3 length: 14 residues. The CDR3 nucleotides are TGTGCCAGCAGCTTAGCGGGGCGAGGGGAGACCCAGTACTTC. It yields the protein CASSLAGRGETQYF. The variable domain in full, completed from reference TRBV7-2 and TRBJ2-5, reads GAGVSQSPSNKVTEKGKDVELRCDPISGHTALYWYRQSLGQGLEFLIYFQGNSAPDKSGLPSDRFSAERTGGSVSTLTIQRTQQEDSAVYLCASSLAGRGETQYFGPGTRLLVL.

This clone was observed many times. This chain connects TRBV19 to TRBJ1-1; the D gene is possibly TRBD1 (5 bases). Germline loops: CDR1 LNHDA, CDR2 SQIVND (reference sequence). The CDR3 runs 15 residues. The V end lost 8 bases, the J end lost 3 bases, and 19 bases lay between the germline ends. The CDR3 bases are TGTGCCAGTTCGCGCCTTGGGGCAACTCACACTGAAGCTTTCTTT. Translated, it gives CASSRLGATHTEAFF.

The chain is built from TRBV5-1 and TRBJ1-2; TRBD1 matches 12 bases. Germline assignment: CDR1 SGHRS and CDR2 YFSETQ. V gave up 4 bases and J gave up 8 bases; unmatched junction bases: 6. This CDR3 is built from 14 residues. This CDR3 reads CASSAGQGAVGYTF. The CDR3 DNA reads as TGCGCCAGCAGCGCGGGACAGGGGGCTGTGGGCTACACCTTC.

This chain connects TRBV27 to TRBJ1-2; D call uncertain. Per germline, CDR1 MNHEY and CDR2 SMNVEV (reference sequence). V was shortened by 0 bases and J by 3 bases, with 11 bases between the two germline ends. This CDR3 is built from 15 residues. Here the CDR3 DNA reads TGTGCCAGCAGTTTATCCATCCGAGCGGACTATGGCTACACCTTC. Its protein is CASSLSIRADYGYTF.

The chain is built from TRBV7-9 and TRBJ2-7, with D possibly being TRBD2 (5 bases). In germline, CDR1 is SEHNR, CDR2 FQNEAQ (reference sequence). This CDR3 spans 13 amino acids. Trimming took off 5 bases at V and 3 bases at J, with 11 bases between the two ends. CDR3 bases: TGTGCCAGCAGCCCGAGCGGAAACTACGAGCAGTACTTC. This codes for CASSPSGNYEQYF. The full variable domain, with the rest looked up from reference TRBV7-9 and TRBJ2-7, is DTGVSQNPRHKITKRGQNVTFRCDPISEHNRLYWYRQTLGQGPEFLTYFQNEAQLEKSRLLSDRFSAERPKGSFSTLEIQRTEQGDSAMYLCASSPSGNYEQYFGPGTRLTVT.

The gene calls are TRBV2 and TRBJ2-3; D is unresolved. Germline V CDR1 and CDR2: SNHLY, FYNNEI. With 6 bases removed from V and 2 bases from J, the gap between germline ends came to 3 bases. The length of the CDR3 is 11 residues. CDR3 in DNA: TGTGCCAGCAGCTTCACAGATACGCAGTATTTT. Residues: CASSFTDTQYF.

This rearrangement joins TRBV4-1 to TRBJ1-2; no clear D gene. V dropped 0 bases and J dropped 7 bases, with 9 bases sitting between them. The CDR3 sequence is 13 residues long. Germline V gene lookup returns CDR1 MGHRA and CDR2 YSYEKL. The CDR3 DNA sequence: TGCGCCAGCAGCCAAGATCGGAGTAGTGGCTACACCTTC. This codes for CASSQDRSSGYTF.

The table lists this clone with a count of one. In DNA, the CDR3 is TGTGCCAGCAGCTTGCTACTAGCGGGAACCGGGGAGCTGTTTTTT. Its translation is CASSLLLAGTGELFF. J is TRBJ2-2 and V is TRBV7-2, with 10 bases fitting TRBD2. With V trimmed by 3 bases and J by 5 bases, 3 bases remained unmatched. This CDR3 spans 15 amino acids. The germline V gene encodes CDR1 SGHTA and CDR2 FQGNSA.

V usage is TRBV19 and J usage is TRBJ2-7, with 10 bases matching TRBD2. Germline V gene sequence: CDR1 LNHDA, CDR2 SQIVND (reference sequence). J was trimmed by 2 bases and V by 2 bases; bases with no gene match: 3. CDR3 length equals 15 residues. CDR3 sequence (DNA): TGTGCCAGTAGTATACGCCTAGCGGGAGCCTACGAGCAGTACTTC. Translating gives CASSIRLAGAYEQYF.

V gene TRBV28 combines with J gene TRBJ1-2; no clear D gene. Germline V CDR1 and CDR2: MDHEN, SYDVKM. V was shortened by 3 bases and J by 1 base, with 9 bases between the two germline ends. The CDR3 length is 14 residues. The CDR3 here is CASSLIGVNYGYTF. CDR3 sequence (DNA): TGTGCCAGCAGTTTGATCGGAGTTAACTATGGCTACACCTTC.